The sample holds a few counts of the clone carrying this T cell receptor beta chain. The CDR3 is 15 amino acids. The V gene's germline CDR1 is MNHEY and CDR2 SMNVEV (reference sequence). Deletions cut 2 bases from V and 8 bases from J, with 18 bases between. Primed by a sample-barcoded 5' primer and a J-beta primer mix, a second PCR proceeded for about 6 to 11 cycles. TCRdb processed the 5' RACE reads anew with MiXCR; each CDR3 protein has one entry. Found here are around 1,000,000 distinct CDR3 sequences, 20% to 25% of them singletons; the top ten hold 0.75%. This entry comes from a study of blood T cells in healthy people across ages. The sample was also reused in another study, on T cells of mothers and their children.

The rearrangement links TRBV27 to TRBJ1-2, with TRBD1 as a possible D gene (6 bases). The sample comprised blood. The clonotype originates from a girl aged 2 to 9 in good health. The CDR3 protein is CASSLRGGNRDGYTF. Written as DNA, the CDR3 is TGTGCCAGCAGTTTACGAGGGGGGAACAGGGACGGCTACACCTTC.